These 8 T cell receptor beta chains came from one sample sequenced in a study of cytomegalovirus exposure and HLA in healthy donors. Here immunoSEQ multiplex PCR was the method, and the copy in TCRdb shows in-frame clones only, minus some. The sample contains tens of thousands of clones, approximately 94% of which appear only once. Specimen: PBMCs. These receptor sequences come from a woman aged 18-29 years in good health and CMV-seropositive.

The sample holds one count of this clone. The J gene is TRBJ2-5, the V gene TRBV28; 8 nucleotides line up with TRBD2. The CDR3 totals 13 residues. Germline assignment: CDR1 MDHEN and CDR2 SYDVKM. V was pared by 5 bases and J by 4 bases, with 3 bases of the junction left unmatched. In DNA, the CDR3 is TGTGCCAGCAGTAGGACTAGCCCAGAGACCCAGTACTTC. Translated, it gives CASSRTSPETQYF.

The rearrangement links TRBV11-2 to TRBJ1-3, with a tentative D call TRBD1 (5 bases). V was trimmed by 1 base and J by 0 bases, leaving 13 bases between them. The CDR3 is 17 amino acids. Germline-derived CDR1 and CDR2 are SGHAT and FQNNGV. In nucleotides, the CDR3 is TGTGCCAGCAGCTTAGCCCGATCGACAGACTCTGGAAACACCATATATTTT. Translated, it gives CASSLARSTDSGNTIYF.

This clone was seen just once. This chain links TRBV7-3 with TRBJ1-1; TRBD1 agrees at 8 bases. Trimming at V came to 5 bases and at J to 2 bases, leaving 7 bases not matched to a gene. The V gene's germline CDR1 is SGHTA and CDR2 FQGTGA. The CDR3 contains 15 residues. CDR3 nucleotide sequence: TGTGCCAGCAGCCCGGACAGGGCAGGAAACACTGAAGCTTTCTTT. It translates to CASSPDRAGNTEAFF.

This clone was seen just once. The chain employs TRBV7-9 and TRBJ2-3, with 8 bases aligning to TRBD2. Losses at the gene ends were 5 bases for V and 2 bases for J; bases not matched to a gene: 6. Germline lookup yields CDR1 SEHNR and CDR2 FQNEAQ (reference sequence). The CDR3 contains 15 residues. The CDR3 here is CASSNGLADTDTQYF. The CDR3 DNA follows: TGTGCCAGCAGCAACGGACTAGCCGACACAGATACGCAGTATTTT.

V usage is TRBV28 and J usage is TRBJ1-3; TRBD1 might be the D (6 bases). Germline lookup yields CDR1 MDHEN and CDR2 SYDVKM. Trimming left V 5 bases short and J 2 bases short, with 22 bases between. There are 18 residues in the CDR3. The CDR3 loop reads CASSPLRGDRDTGNTIYF. The CDR3, as DNA: TGTGCCAGCAGTCCACTCCGAGGGGATCGGGACACTGGAAACACCATATATTTT.

This chain joins TRBV5-1 and TRBJ2-2; TRBD1 aligns across 12 bases. V dropped 4 bases and J dropped 8; count of bases not matched to a gene: 9. Germline CDR1 reads SGHRS; CDR2 reads YFSETQ. CDR3 size: 16 residues. Here the CDR3 DNA reads TGCGCCAGCAGCCCTGGGACAGGGGGCCGCCCGGGGGAGCTGTTTTTT. As protein: CASSPGTGGRPGELFF.

CDR3 protein: CASSPHRQGPEAFF. The CDR3 DNA reads as TGTGCCAGCAGTCCCCACAGACAGGGCCCTGAAGCTTTCTTT. The chain recombines TRBV2 with TRBJ1-1; 7 nucleotides line up with TRBD1. V lost 5 bases and J lost 6; bases outside the gene matches: 9. In germline, CDR1 is SNHLY, CDR2 FYNNEI. This CDR3 spans 14 amino acids.

The V and J genes are TRBV7-9 and TRBJ2-3; 7 bases match TRBD2. CDR1 is SEHNR, CDR2 FQNEAQ, per germline (reference sequence). The CDR3 has 15 residues. The J segment lost 2 bases and the V segment lost 5 bases, leaving 7 bases of the junction unmatched. CDR3 protein: CASSLFLAATDTQYF. DNA for the CDR3: TGTGCCAGCAGCCTCTTCCTAGCGGCCACAGATACGCAGTATTTT.